These 6 T cell receptor beta chains were all obtained from the same sample, sequenced in a study of T-cell memory formation after mild COVID-19. MiXCR, applied by TCRdb to the 5' RACE reads, yields one record per CDR3 protein. The sample records roughly 450,000 distinct CDR3 sequences, over 15% being singletons. Sequenced material: PBMCs or a T cell subset sorted from them (not recorded which). These receptors were obtained from an adult woman who had mild COVID-19 (a few samples of this study predate the infection). Cell type and time point are not known.

The J gene is TRBJ2-7, the V gene TRBV6-5; D unresolved. The germline gives CDR1 MNHEY, CDR2 SVGAGI. The CDR3 length is 14 residues. Trimming shortened V by 0 bases and J by 1 base, and 7 bases separated the two germline ends. CDR3 sequence (DNA): TGTGCCAGCAGTTACTCGGAAGGGTCCTACGAGCAGTACTTC. It is translated as CASSYSEGSYEQYF.

This sequence joins TRBV29-1 and TRBJ2-1; D unresolved. The CDR3 is made up of 12 amino acids. Per the germline V gene, CDR1 is SQVTM and CDR2 is ANQGSEA. With 4 bases removed from V and 4 bases from J, the gap between germline ends came to 8 bases. The CDR3 DNA sequence: TGCAGCGTTGTTACCGGGTACAATGAGCAGTTCTTC. It codes for CSVVTGYNEQFF.

This clonotype was detected many times. V and J are TRBV5-1 and TRBJ1-6; possible D gene TRBD1, 6 bases. Germline values: CDR1 SGHRS, CDR2 YFSETQ. The ends were cut back, 3 bases at V and 6 bases at J, with 13 bases in the middle. The CDR3 length is 15 residues. The CDR3 protein is CASSSNGGINSPLHF. CDR3 DNA: TGCGCCAGCAGCTCGAACGGGGGCATTAATTCACCCCTCCACTTT.

This clonotype was picked up a small number of times. The chain is built from TRBV4-1 and TRBJ2-3; TRBD1 matches at 8 bases. The germline V gene encodes CDR1 MGHRA and CDR2 YSYEKL. The CDR3 is 17 residues long. V lost 2 bases to trimming and J lost 4 bases; unmatched junction nucleotides: 11. CDR3 sequence reads: CASSQSGTGHPADTQYF. In nucleotides, the CDR3 is TGCGCCAGCAGCCAATCAGGGACAGGCCATCCCGCAGATACGCAGTATTTT.

This clonotype occurred a few times. The chain carries TRBV12-3 or TRBV12-4 and TRBJ2-5; tentatively, D is TRBD2 (6 bases). V shed 6 bases and J shed 1 base, with 15 bases lying between them. There are 15 residues in the CDR3. CDR3 in amino acids: CASSPGRLGQETQYF. For the CDR3, the DNA is TGTGCCAGCAGCCCCGGACGACTAGGCCAAGAGACCCAGTACTTC.

The chain is built from TRBV2 and TRBJ1-6; D perhaps matches TRBD1 (5 bases). V shed 8 bases and J shed 5 bases, with 13 bases lying between them. From germline, CDR1 is SNHLY and CDR2 FYNNEI. This CDR3 has 14 amino acids. CDR3 bases: TGTGCCAGCGGGCAGGACACCCATAATTCACCCCTCCACTTT. Translating it yields CASGQDTHNSPLHF.